This TCR beta chain was documented in a study of blood T cell repertoires in COVID-19. Looking at the study overall: Whether acute or convalescent, the COVID-19 samples came from the United States, Italy and Spain. PBMCs, B-cell-depleted T cells, or T cells provided the cDNA or gDNA that made up the material.

In the source study's methods: Counts of nucleated cells, estimated from reference gene primer amplification, were obtained. Method: immunoSEQ multiplex PCR; TCRdb's copy keeps in-frame clones and lacks some. The DNA gave D and trimming, while V, J and clone size come from that table. Of around 47,000 clones in the sample, roughly 87% were seen once. Trimming took 1 base from V and 4 from J, leaving 18 bases between them. This CDR3 region has 17 residues. The germline V gene has CDR1 SGHTA and CDR2 FQGNSA. This sequence was found in a woman of 80 years or more in a cohort sampled during active or convalescent COVID-19. The V call is TRBV7-2, the J call TRBJ2-3; D is possibly TRBD1 (6 bases). The sequenced sample was peripheral blood. The CDR3 here is CASSLGWVGHRADTQYF. CDR3 in DNA: TGTGCCAGCAGCTTAGGGTGGGTGGGACATAGGGCAGATACGCAGTATTTT.